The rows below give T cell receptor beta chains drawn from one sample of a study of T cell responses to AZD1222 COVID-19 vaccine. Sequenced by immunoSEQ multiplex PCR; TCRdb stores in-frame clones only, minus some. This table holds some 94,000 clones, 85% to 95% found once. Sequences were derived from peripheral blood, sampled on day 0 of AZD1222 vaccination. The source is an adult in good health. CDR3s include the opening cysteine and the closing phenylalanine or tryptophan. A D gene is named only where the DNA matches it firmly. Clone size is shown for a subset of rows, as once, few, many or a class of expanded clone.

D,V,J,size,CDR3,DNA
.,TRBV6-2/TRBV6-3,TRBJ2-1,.,CASSYMDNEQFF,TGTGCCAGCAGTTACATGGACAATGAGCAGTTCTTC
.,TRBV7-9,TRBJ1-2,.,CASSLVSRVTNYGYTF,TGTGCCAGCAGCTTAGTGTCGCGGGTTACTAACTATGGCTACACCTTC
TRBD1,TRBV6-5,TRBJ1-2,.,CASILQGAGYGYTF,TGTGCCAGCATATTACAGGGGGCGGGCTATGGCTACACCTTC
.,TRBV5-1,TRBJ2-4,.,CASSFFRTVPSPVLAKNIQYF,TGCGCCAGCAGCTTCTTCCGGACAGTTCCTTCCCCCGTCTTAGCCAAAAACATTCAGTACTTC
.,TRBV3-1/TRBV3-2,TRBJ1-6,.,CASSQGTFETLNSPLHF,TGTGCCAGCAGCCAAGGAACGTTTGAGACACTTAATTCACCCCTCCACTTT
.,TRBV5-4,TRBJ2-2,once,CASTPGSATGELFF,TGTGCCAGCACCCCAGGGTCGGCCACCGGGGAGCTGTTTTTT
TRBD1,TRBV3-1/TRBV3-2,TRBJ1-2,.,CASSQDAGTANYGYTF,TGTGCCAGCAGCCAAGATGCAGGGACAGCTAACTATGGCTACACCTTC
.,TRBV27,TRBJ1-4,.,CASSFGAGRLGEKLFF,.
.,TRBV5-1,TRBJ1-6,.,CASSFNPTVGNSPLHF,TGCGCCAGCAGCTTTAACCCGACCGTGGGTAATTCACCCCTCCACTTT
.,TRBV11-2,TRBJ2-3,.,CASSLLATDTQYF,TGTGCCAGCAGCTTACTGGCCACAGATACGCAGTATTTT
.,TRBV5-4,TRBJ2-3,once,CASSLRGSDTQYF,TGTGCCAGCAGCTTGCGGGGATCGGATACGCAGTATTTT
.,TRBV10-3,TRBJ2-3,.,CATPTLPGTDTQYF,TGTGCCACGCCTACGCTCCCCGGCACAGATACGCAGTATTTT
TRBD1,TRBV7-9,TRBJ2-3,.,CASSLWTGGTSTDTQYF,TGTGCCAGCAGCTTGTGGACAGGGGGTACTAGCACAGATACGCAGTATTTT
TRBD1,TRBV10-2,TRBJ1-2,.,CASSLPGQGNYGYTF,TGCGCCAGCAGTCTTCCGGGACAGGGGAACTATGGCTACACCTTC
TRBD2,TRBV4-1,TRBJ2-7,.,CASSQDLAGPTYEQYF,TGCGCCAGCAGCCAAGATCTAGCGGGACCTACCTACGAGCAGTACTTC
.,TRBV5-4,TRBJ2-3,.,CASSRQGNTDTQYF,TGTGCCAGCTCCAGGCAGGGGAACACAGATACGCAGTATTTT
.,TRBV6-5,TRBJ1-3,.,CASRAGSGNTIYF,TGTGCCAGCAGGGCAGGGTCTGGAAACACCATATATTTT
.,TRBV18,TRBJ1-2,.,CASSPYAPFDSLVAGYTF,TGTGCCAGCTCGCCATATGCCCCCTTCGACAGTTTAGTGGCTGGCTACACCTTC
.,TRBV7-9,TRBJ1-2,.,CASSSRGGGYTF,TGTGCCAGCAGTTCTCGCGGGGGTGGCTACACCTTC
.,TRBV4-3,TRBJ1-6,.,CASSHSRTDNSPLHF,TGCGCCAGCAGCCACTCCCGGACGGATAATTCACCCCTCCACTTT
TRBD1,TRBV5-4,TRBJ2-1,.,CASSLEEGAEQFF,TGTGCCAGCAGCTTGGAAGAGGGGGCGGAGCAGTTCTTC
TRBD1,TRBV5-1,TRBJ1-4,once,CASSFVTGQYNEKLFF,TGCGCCAGCAGCTTTGTAACGGGACAGTATAATGAAAAACTGTTTTTT
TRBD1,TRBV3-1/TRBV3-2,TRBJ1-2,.,CASSPWTGLSYGYTF,TGTGCCAGCAGCCCATGGACAGGGTTAAGTTATGGCTACACCTTC
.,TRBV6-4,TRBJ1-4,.,CASRATGTATNEKLFF,TGTGCCAGCAGGGCAACAGGGACTGCAACTAATGAAAAACTGTTTTTT
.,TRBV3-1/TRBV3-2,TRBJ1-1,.,CASSQEASKGTEAFF,TGTGCCAGCAGCCAAGAGGCATCTAAAGGCACTGAAGCTTTCTTT
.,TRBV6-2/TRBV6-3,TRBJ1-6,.,CASSYLRESPLHF,TGTGCCAGCAGTTATTTAAGGGAATCACCCCTCCACTTT
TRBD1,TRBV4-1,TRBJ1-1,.,CASRRTGQGDTEAFF,TGCGCCAGCAGGCGGACTGGACAGGGCGACACTGAAGCTTTCTTT
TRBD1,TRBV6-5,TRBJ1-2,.,CASTLTGGRYGYTF,TGTGCCAGCACCTTGACAGGGGGTCGCTATGGCTACACCTTC
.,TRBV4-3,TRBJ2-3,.,CASSQDTGYTQYF,TGCGCCAGCAGCCAGGATACAGGGTATACGCAGTATTTT
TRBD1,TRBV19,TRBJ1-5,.,CASSSQGDQPQHF,TGTGCCAGTTCTTCCCAGGGGGACCAGCCCCAGCATTTT
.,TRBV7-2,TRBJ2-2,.,CASSHSVVKMQTGELFF,TGTGCCAGCAGCCACTCAGTAGTCAAAATGCAGACCGGGGAGCTGTTTTTT
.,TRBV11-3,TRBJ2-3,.,CASSFSGNTQYF,TGTGCCAGCAGCTTTAGCGGAAATACGCAGTATTTT
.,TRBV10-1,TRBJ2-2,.,CASSESKRTGTGELFF,TGCGCCAGCAGTGAGTCTAAGAGAACGGGAACCGGGGAGCTGTTTTTT
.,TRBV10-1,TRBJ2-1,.,CASSELGVEQFF,TGCGCCAGCAGTGAATTGGGTGTTGAGCAGTTCTTC
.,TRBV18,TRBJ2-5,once,CASSPTLGGETQYF,TGTGCCAGCTCACCTACCCTAGGGGGAGAGACCCAGTACTTC
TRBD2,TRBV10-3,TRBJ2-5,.,CAIPLPGLAGQETQYF,TGTGCCATCCCCCTTCCCGGACTAGCGGGACAAGAGACCCAGTACTTC
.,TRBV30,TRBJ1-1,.,CAWSARGEAFF,TGTGCCTGGAGTGCACGAGGTGAAGCTTTCTTT
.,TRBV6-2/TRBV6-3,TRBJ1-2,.,CASSYSSGYSNYGYTF,TGTGCCAGCAGTTACTCATCGGGGTACTCTAACTATGGCTACACCTTC
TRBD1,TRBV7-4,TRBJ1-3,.,CASSLSGPYGTASGNTIYF,TGTGCCAGCAGCCTATCGGGTCCTTACGGGACAGCCTCTGGAAACACCATATATTTT
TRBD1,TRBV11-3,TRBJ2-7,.,CASSRQGQGPYEQYF,TGTGCCAGCAGCCGCCAAGGACAGGGGCCCTACGAGCAGTACTTC
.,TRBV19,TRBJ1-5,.,CASSSRNSNQPQHF,TGTGCCAGTAGTAGCAGGAATAGCAATCAGCCCCAGCATTTT
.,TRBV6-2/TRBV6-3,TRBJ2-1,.,CASSHTRERDVDEQFF,TGTGCCAGCAGCCACACACGGGAGAGGGACGTGGATGAGCAGTTCTTC
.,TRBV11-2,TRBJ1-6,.,CASTPSPGKNSPLHF,TGTGCCAGCACCCCCTCACCAGGGAAAAATTCACCCCTCCACTTT
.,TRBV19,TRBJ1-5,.,CASSISGESNQPQHF,TGTGCCAGTAGTATTTCTGGGGAGAGCAATCAGCCCCAGCATTTT
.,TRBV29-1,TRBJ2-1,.,CSVETGTNEQFF,TGCAGCGTTGAAACGGGGACCAATGAGCAGTTCTTC
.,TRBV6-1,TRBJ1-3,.,CASSEALVGAGNTIYF,TGTGCCAGCAGTGAAGCGCTTGTGGGAGCTGGAAACACCATATATTTT
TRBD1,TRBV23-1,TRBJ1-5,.,CASRSGQGFNQPQHF,TGCGCCAGCCGCTCGGGACAGGGTTTCAATCAGCCCCAGCATTTT
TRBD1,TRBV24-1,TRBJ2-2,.,CATRMGTGNTGELFF,TGTGCCACCAGGATGGGGACAGGGAACACCGGGGAGCTGTTTTTT